This is a list of T cell receptor beta chains from one sample in a study of T cell repertoires in cytomegalovirus infection. TCRdb independently ran MiXCR on the reads; one entry per CDR3 protein. The sample has 200,000 to 300,000 distinct CDR3 sequences, approximately 8.3% seen once; the top ten hold about 15%. Sample: PBMCs. The receptors derive from a human donor in good health (CMV status not recorded). Some clones in this sample may be carry-over from other donors' samples. CDR3s include the opening cysteine and the closing phenylalanine or tryptophan. D genes are given only for firm matches. Clone sizes are given selectively: once, few, many, or a class where the clone is expanded.

j_call v_call d_call clone_size cdr3_aa cdr3_nt
TRBJ2-5 TRBV10-3 NA NA CAISESWISQVSRETQYF TGTGCCATCAGTGAGTCATGGATTTCCCAAGTGAGTCGAGAGACCCAGTACTTC
TRBJ1-2 TRBV5-1 NA few CASSLGDPSRGYTF TGCGCCAGCAGCTTGGGCGACCCGTCCCGTGGCTACACCTTC
TRBJ2-5 TRBV14 TRBD1 many CASSQDGPGQLQETQYF TGTGCCAGCAGCCAAGATGGCCCGGGACAGCTTCAAGAGACCCAGTACTTC
TRBJ1-1 TRBV6-2/TRBV6-3 NA many CASKEGPAEAFF TGTGCCAGTAAGGAAGGGCCGGCTGAAGCTTTCTTT
TRBJ1-5 TRBV7-2 NA many CASSLVGENNQPQHF TGTGCCAGCAGCTTAGTTGGGGAGAACAATCAGCCCCAGCATTTT
TRBJ1-3 TRBV7-2 NA many CASSHGISGNTIYF TGTGCCAGCAGTCACGGGATCTCTGGAAACACCATATATTTT
TRBJ2-1 TRBV6-2/TRBV6-3 TRBD2 many CASRTSGEDEQFF TGTGCCAGCAGAACTAGCGGGGAGGATGAGCAGTTCTTC
TRBJ1-4 TRBV19 NA NA CASTGREKLFF TGTGCCAGTACCGGCCGGGAAAAACTGTTTTTT
TRBJ1-5 TRBV6-2/TRBV6-3 NA many CASSSEPGRPWGNQPQHF TGTGCCAGCAGTTCAGAACCCGGACGCCCGTGGGGCAATCAGCCCCAGCATTTT
TRBJ2-3 TRBV7-6 NA NA CASSFGGGVGTDTQYF TGTGCCAGCAGCTTCGGAGGAGGAGTGGGCACAGATACGCAGTATTTT
TRBJ2-6 TRBV6-5 NA NA CASSYIRGTASSGANVLTF TGTGCCAGCAGTTACATTCGCGGGACGGCCAGCTCTGGGGCCAACGTCCTGACTTTC
TRBJ1-1 TRBV14 NA once CASSPQRRGNPEAFF TGTGCCAGCAGCCCCCAGAGGCGGGGTAACCCTGAAGCTTTCTTT
TRBJ2-1 TRBV28 TRBD2 NA CASSAAGSEQFF TGTGCCAGCAGTGCAGCGGGGTCTGAGCAGTTCTTC
TRBJ2-7 TRBV20-1 NA NA CSASKTGYEQYF TGCAGTGCTAGCAAGACAGGTTACGAGCAGTACTTC
TRBJ2-5 TRBV7-8 NA many CASSLDVTAQETQYF TGTGCCAGCAGCTTAGATGTGACAGCCCAAGAGACCCAGTACTTC
TRBJ2-7 TRBV7-8 NA many CASSLTDAYEQYF TGTGCCAGCAGCTTAACGGACGCCTACGAGCAGTACTTC
TRBJ1-6 TRBV6-6 NA few CASSYSGGQINSPLHF TGTGCCAGCAGTTACTCGGGTGGACAGATTAATTCACCCCTCCACTTT
TRBJ1-1 TRBV12-3/TRBV12-4 NA NA CAIRRGTVNTEAFF TGTGCCATCCGACGGGGAACTGTGAACACTGAAGCTTTCTTT
TRBJ2-3 TRBV7-2 TRBD2 many CASSLASGSSTDTQYF TGTGCCAGCAGCTTGGCTAGCGGGAGCAGCACAGATACGCAGTATTTT
TRBJ2-5 TRBV7-2 TRBD2 many CASSGAGGRVRETQYF TGTGCCAGCAGCGGTGCGGGGGGCCGTGTTCGGGAGACCCAGTACTTC
TRBJ2-3 TRBV11-3 NA NA CASSFSNTQYF TGTGCCAGCAGCTTCAGTAATACGCAGTATTTT
TRBJ2-1 TRBV10-3 TRBD2 many CAISPGAGLAGDNEQFF TGTGCCATCAGTCCGGGGGCGGGACTAGCGGGAGACAATGAGCAGTTCTTC
TRBJ1-5 TRBV5-5 TRBD1 many CASSILGTDNQPQHF TGTGCCAGCAGCATCCTCGGGACAGACAATCAGCCCCAGCATTTT
TRBJ2-5 TRBV12-3/TRBV12-4 TRBD1 many CASSLEGAAQETQYF TGTGCCAGCAGTTTAGAGGGGGCCGCCCAAGAGACCCAGTACTTC
TRBJ2-2 TRBV19 TRBD1 NA CATYRTGGTGELFF TGTGCCACCTATAGGACAGGGGGCACCGGGGAGCTGTTTTTT
TRBJ1-5 TRBV9 NA few CASSARDSNQPQHF TGTGCCAGCAGCGCAAGGGATAGCAATCAGCCCCAGCATTTT
TRBJ1-6 TRBV6-2/TRBV6-3 NA NA CASSFSRQNSPLHF TGTGCCAGCAGTTTTTCCAGGCAGAATTCACCCCTCCACTTT
TRBJ2-7 TRBV20-1 NA many CSARDWTQVTAYEQYF TGCAGTGCTAGAGATTGGACACAGGTAACTGCCTACGAGCAGTACTTC
TRBJ2-3 TRBV12-3/TRBV12-4 TRBD2 many CASSGRVAGITDTQYF TGTGCCAGCAGTGGGAGAGTAGCGGGGATCACAGATACGCAGTATTTT
TRBJ2-5 TRBV7-2 TRBD1 many CASSKSGQGFGKTQYF TGTGCCAGCAGTAAATCGGGACAGGGGTTCGGGAAGACCCAGTACTTC
TRBJ2-1 TRBV4-3 NA many CASSQAGGVNEQFF TGCGCCAGCAGCCAAGCGGGTGGGGTCAATGAGCAGTTCTTC
TRBJ2-7 TRBV6-6 TRBD1 many CASSPRTGPSYEQYF TGTGCCAGCAGCCCTCGGACAGGCCCTTCCTACGAGCAGTACTTC
TRBJ2-2 TRBV6-8 NA NA CASNLDSTGELFF TGTGCCAGCAACCTCGACTCCACCGGGGAGCTGTTTTTT
TRBJ1-4 TRBV7-3 NA NA CASTLSPAGNEKLFF TGTGCCAGCACTCTTTCCCCCGCGGGGAATGAAAAACTGTTTTTT
TRBJ1-5 TRBV7-9 NA many CASSYEHSNQPQHF TGTGCCAGCAGCTACGAACATAGCAATCAGCCCCAGCATTTT
TRBJ1-5 TRBV7-6 NA many CASSQKGDRGQHF TGTGCCAGCAGCCAGAAGGGCGATCGGGGCCAGCATTTT
TRBJ2-5 TRBV5-4 TRBD1 NA CASRPTGEETQYF TGTGCCAGCAGACCGACAGGGGAAGAGACCCAGTACTTC
TRBJ1-2 TRBV28 NA many CATGRRIAPNYGYTF TGTGCCACTGGGAGGCGGATTGCGCCTAACTATGGCTACACCTTC
TRBJ1-1 TRBV5-1 NA few CASSLGQSMNTEAFF TGCGCCAGCAGCTTGGGTCAGTCCATGAACACTGAAGCTTTCTTT
TRBJ1-5 TRBV5-1 TRBD1 few CASRTGPNQPQHF TGCGCCAGCAGGACAGGGCCCAATCAGCCCCAGCATTTT
TRBJ2-7 TRBV2 NA few CASRGGVGHEQYF TGTGCCAGCAGGGGGGGAGTCGGCCACGAGCAGTACTTC
TRBJ1-3 TRBV7-2 NA many CASSQGWRSSGNTIYF TGTGCCAGCAGCCAGGGTTGGAGGTCCTCTGGAAACACCATATATTTT
TRBJ1-2 TRBV19 NA NA CASVSPPVGYTF TGTGCCTCAGTATCCCCCCCGGTTGGCTACACCTTC
TRBJ2-7 TRBV19 NA many CASSRYPYEQYF TGTGCCAGTAGTAGGTATCCCTACGAGCAGTACTTC
TRBJ2-6 TRBV20-1 TRBD1 many CSAREGTGSGANVLTF TGCAGTGCTAGAGAGGGGACAGGCTCTGGGGCCAACGTCCTGACTTTC
TRBJ1-5 TRBV6-2/TRBV6-3 TRBD1 NA CASSLGQLKPQHF TGTGCCAGCAGTTTGGGACAGCTCAAGCCCCAGCATTTT
TRBJ2-7 TRBV28 NA NA CASSLPSEQYF TGTGCCAGCAGCTTGCCCAGCGAGCAGTACTTC
TRBJ2-7 TRBV7-6 NA many CASSPRTGAYEQYF TGTGCCAGCAGCCCTCGGACGGGAGCGTACGAGCAGTACTTC
TRBJ2-1 TRBV6-2/TRBV6-3 NA many CAVGYNEQFF TGTGCCGTGGGGTACAATGAGCAGTTCTTC
TRBJ1-5 TRBV10-2 NA few CASSDVDRGYSNQPQHF TGCGCCAGCAGTGATGTGGATCGAGGGTATAGCAATCAGCCCCAGCATTTT
TRBJ2-7 TRBV7-8 TRBD1 many CASSLAVPGGSSSYEQYF TGTGCCAGCAGCTTAGCCGTCCCAGGGGGCTCTAGCTCCTACGAGCAGTACTTC
TRBJ2-3 TRBV19 NA many CASRPGASSGSTDTQYF TGTGCCAGTAGACCCGGTGCGTCCAGCGGGAGCACAGATACGCAGTATTTT